The TCR beta chain described here comes from a study of T cell responses to AZD1222 COVID-19 vaccine. Regarding the study as a whole: Baseline antibody screening turned up just a handful of seropositive AZD1222 recipients. Recipients of two AZD1222 doses showed rising Spike-specific TCR breadth and depth.

Sequencing used immunoSEQ multiplex PCR; TCRdb keeps in-frame clones, though not all of them. The sample shows about 180,000 clones, 85% to 90% of them seen only once. A few counts support this clone. Antigen unknown. The identical CDR3 is also encoded by other nucleotide sequences in the sample. This CDR3 spans 13 amino acids. The V and J ends lost 5 bases and 4 bases respectively, with 11 bases between them. This chain links TRBV12-3 or TRBV12-4 with TRBJ1-2; D might be TRBD1 (6 bases). The sequence was obtained from an adult who received the AZD1222 COVID-19 vaccine. The specimen comprised peripheral blood, sampled 28 days after the second AZD1222 dose. The CDR3 spells CASSLQGGYGYTF. CDR3 bases: TGTGCCAGCAGTCTACAGGGAGGCTATGGCTACACCTTC.